The 10 T cell receptor beta chains below come from one sample, sequenced in a study of Graves' ophthalmopathy and Graves' hyperthyroidism. Amplified material comprised TCR beta CDR3 regions derived from RNA transcripts. Amplification began with first-round RT-PCR using HTBI primers, then second-round multiplex PCR was performed. TCRdb called the multiplex PCR reads again in MiXCR, with one record for every CDR3 protein. The sample includes about 1.1 million distinct CDR3 sequences, 36% of them seen just once. The specimen sequenced was peripheral blood or thyroid tissue (not recorded which). The receptor source for this set is an adult man with Graves' hyperthyroidism.

The genes are TRBV4-2 and TRBJ1-5; possible D gene TRBD1, 6 bases. CDR3 length: 17 amino acids. V lost 1 base and J 2 bases, leaving 15 bases between the germline ends. Germline loops: CDR1 LGHNA, CDR2 YNFKEQ. The CDR3 nucleotides read TGTGCCAGCAGCCAAGGAGGGAGGGGGTTCGGCAATCAGCCCCAGCATTTT. It encodes CASSQGGRGFGNQPQHF.

J is TRBJ2-7 and V is TRBV4-1, with TRBD2 identical over 8 bases. Germline V gives CDR1 MGHRA, CDR2 YSYEKL. Trimming at V came to 2 bases and at J to 2 bases, leaving 11 bases not matched to a gene. The CDR3 is 17 amino acids. Here the CDR3 DNA reads TGCGCCAGCAGCCAATCTATACCGGGACTAGTCCCCTACGAGCAGTACTTC. Translation: CASSQSIPGLVPYEQYF.

The table lists this clonotype with a count of one. The chain links TRBV7-9 to TRBJ1-4; 8 bases align to TRBD1. CDR1 SEHNR and CDR2 FQNEAQ come from the germline V gene (reference sequence). The CDR3 consists of 17 residues. Trimming removed 4 bases from V and 4 bases from J; junction bases left unmatched: 11. The CDR3 spells CASSSHPGTGDNEKLFF. As DNA, the CDR3 is TGTGCCAGCAGCTCGCACCCCGGGACAGGAGATAATGAAAAACTGTTTTTT.

Many counts were recorded for this clonotype. The V call is TRBV29-1, the J call TRBJ1-2; a possible D gene is TRBD1 (6 bases). The CDR3 runs 13 residues. V lost 5 bases to trimming and J lost 4 bases, with 14 bases between them. CDR1 is SQVTM and CDR2 is ANQGSEA in the germline V gene. CDR3 sequence: CSVILGHVYGYTF. CDR3 in DNA: TGCAGCGTTATATTGGGACACGTCTATGGCTACACCTTC.

This clonotype was picked up many times. Sequence at one end of the junction differs from germline and may be a read error. The chain joins TRBV4-1 to TRBJ1-1, with D unresolved. The CDR3 runs 13 residues. Germline V CDR1 and CDR2: MGHRA, YSYEKL. This CDR3 is CASSRRMNTEAFF. The CDR3 bases are TGTGCCAGCAGCAGACGTATGAACACTGAAGCTTTCTTT.

This clonotype has more than one count but fewer than ten. Written as DNA, the CDR3 is TGTGCCAGCAGCTTCACAGGGGGCTTTGGTGGCTACACCTTC. The encoded protein is CASSFTGGFGGYTF. The chain uses TRBV13 and TRBJ1-2; 9 bases are shared with TRBD1. The CDR3 totals 14 residues. Germline V gene data show CDR1 as PRHDT and CDR2 as FYEKMQ (reference sequence). Trimming cost V 3 bases and J 7 bases; bases outside gene matches: 6.

CDR3 in DNA: TGTGCCAGTGGACAGGGGACCAATTCACCCCTCCACTTT. Its protein is CASGQGTNSPLHF. The chain joins TRBV19 to TRBJ1-6, with 9 bases aligning to TRBD1. The CDR3 sequence is 13 residues long. Per germline, CDR1 LNHDA and CDR2 SQIVND (reference sequence). Trimming took 8 bases from V and 7 from J; bases not matched to a gene: 3.

This clonotype has ten or more counts. This chain joins TRBV7-8 and TRBJ2-7; D possibly corresponds to TRBD2 (5 bases). CDR1 is SGHVS, CDR2 FQNEAQ, per germline. CDR3 length: 13 amino acids. V was pared by 2 bases and J by 4 bases, with 9 bases between. The CDR3 sequence: CASSLTQRYEQYF. CDR3 sequence (DNA): TGTGCCAGCAGCTTAACGCAGCGGTACGAGCAGTACTTC.

The chain joins TRBV10-3 to TRBJ1-1; the D gene is possibly TRBD1 (5 bases). Trimming took off 5 bases at V and 7 bases at J, with 8 bases between the two ends. Germline CDR1 ENHRY, CDR2 SYGVKD. The CDR3 contains 11 residues. CDR3 DNA: TGTGCCATCAGTCCGGGACGTGAAGCTTTCTTT. It codes for CAISPGREAFF.

This clonotype was picked up many times. This chain uses TRBV4-2 with TRBJ2-5; D is unresolved. This CDR3 has 14 amino acids. The ends were cut back, 4 bases at V and 3 bases at J, with 12 bases in the middle. The V gene's germline CDR1 is LGHNA and CDR2 YNFKEQ. The CDR3, as DNA: TGTGCCAGCAGCCCACGACCGTTCGAAGAGACCCAGTACTTC. Its protein product is CASSPRPFEETQYF.